This T cell receptor beta chain appears in the sequencing data of a study of blood T cells in healthy people across ages. Study background: Template switching picked up about one barcoded beta molecule for each two T cells.

PCR was performed a second time for about 7 to 11 cycles using a sample-barcoded 5' primer and a J-beta primer mix. TCRdb called the 5' RACE reads again in MiXCR, with one record for every CDR3 protein. The table shows fewer than 800,000 distinct CDR3 sequences, with under 25% occurring only once. This clonotype was found a few times. The antigen remains unidentified. Study-wide results and limits: With age, beta diversity per million T cells declined roughly linearly, significantly by about 40. PBMCs went unsorted, and a conclusive naive versus antigen-experienced comparison was therefore prevented.

The CDR3 is made up of 14 amino acids. J gave up 2 bases and V 10 bases, and 7 bases lay outside the gene matches. Germline lookup yields CDR1 SGHAT and CDR2 FQDESV (reference sequence). The chain uses TRBV11-1 and TRBJ2-3; the match to TRBD1 covers 9 bases. Specimen: blood. This clonotype was sampled from a man aged 65 to 79 in good health. The CDR3 loop reads CATQDRGTTDTQYF. CDR3 in DNA: TGTGCCACCCAGGACAGGGGTACCACAGATACGCAGTATTTT.